This note documents a single T cell receptor (beta chain) sequence. Its matching antigen is unknown. This CDR3 is built from 14 residues. Trimming removed 5 bases from V and 5 bases from J, with 15 bases in between. Germline lookup yields CDR1 SEHNR and CDR2 FQNEAQ (reference sequence). This specimen comes from a study of CD8+ T cells in alopecia areata. The sequencing template was cDNA reverse transcribed from extracted RNA. Profiling relied on immunoSEQ multiplex PCR, and the TCRdb table lists in-frame clones only, not all of them. The sample records about 150,000 clones, roughly 50% being singletons. Study-wide findings and caveats: Greater clonality was observed in lesional scalp samples, especially alopecia totalis/universalis, versus normal scalp.

The J gene is TRBJ2-5, the V gene TRBV7-9; D is perhaps TRBD1 or TRBD2 (5 bases each). The receptor comes from a human donor in good health. Sequencing was carried out using CD4+ T cells sorted from blood. CDR3 coding DNA: TGTGCCAGCAGCCGATTCGGGGCAGGGGAGACCCAGTACTTC. This sequence encodes CASSRFGAGETQYF.